This T cell receptor beta chain came from a study of blood T cells in healthy people across ages. The CDR3 is made up of 17 amino acids. CDR1 and CDR2 from the germline V gene are WSHSY and SAAADI. With V trimmed by 2 bases and J by 1 base, 6 bases remained unmatched. Then a second PCR, running about 6 to 11 cycles, was carried out with a sample-barcoded 5' primer and a J-beta primer mix. From the 5' RACE reads, TCRdb called clonotypes with MiXCR, one entry per CDR3 protein. The data hold around 1,500,000 distinct CDR3 sequences, with 28% observed a single time. Per-sample yields of isolated PBMCs were at least 6 million.

The chain couples TRBV10-2 to TRBJ2-7; 12 bases agree with TRBD2. Sequencing used blood. The TCR originated in a woman aged 25 to 39 in good health. The CDR3 DNA reads TGCGCCAGCAGTGAGGGAGGACTAGCGGGGATTTCCTACGAGCAGTACTTC. Protein sequence: CASSEGGLAGISYEQYF.